Below, one TCR beta chain is given with its context. Its recognized antigen is unknown. Base qualities are missing; no much larger clone stands one base away. This sample was included in a study of blood T cell repertoires in COVID-19 (dated by TCRdb to 2018 to 2020). At the level of the whole study: The collaborator samples originated in the United States, Italy and Spain and spanned the acute and convalescent phases of COVID-19. The prospective study material was composed of cDNA or gDNA derived from T cells, B-cell-depleted T cells, or PBMCs. Subjects who had been exposed to COVID-19, were actively infected with it, or had recovered from it provided the deeply sampled blood TCRbeta repertoires that made up the dataset. The repertoires were released in a freely available public database intended as a resource for research on the immune response to SARS-CoV-2. Samples came from the ongoing ImmuneRACE study (first 160 participants) plus 1,254 subjects from 6 global collaborators. Sample metadata almost always included a de-identified subject ID, COVID-19 status, age in years and sex. HLA class I and class II types, where available, came from metadata supplied by the sample provider rather than from assay-based typing. Broad study findings and their caveats: How much clinical and demographic metadata was included differed by source and by participant, and the metadata was provided uncurated.

TCRbeta CDR3 regions were amplified from genomic DNA by means of the immunoSEQ Assay, a bias-controlled multiplex PCR. The authors' analysis ran thus. Within the assay, amplification of reference gene primers was used to estimate how many nucleated cells each sample contained. Sequence reads were collapsed and filtered to measure the absolute abundance of every unique TCRbeta CDR3 rearrangement. For each sample, productive Simpson clonality was calculated as the square root of Simpson's diversity index over productive rearrangements. In its TCRdb copy, this immuneACCESS table keeps in-frame sequences only and misses some clones. Where compared with another copy, unresolved V genes explain less than half of these, and the others have no known cause. The DNA was the basis for D and trimming; V, J and clone size are from that table. The sample table records some 190,000 clones; 86% of these occur just once. The leading ten clones occupy around 5% of the sample.

The CDR3 holds 17 amino acids from the cysteine to the phenylalanine. CDR3 DNA only is kept here, 51 bases in frame from base 1. Trimmed from V: 4 bases; trimmed from J: 4 bases; junction bases lacking a gene match: 13. Per the germline V gene, SGHRS is the CDR1 and YFSETQ is the CDR2. Enrolling through a virtual design, the prospective study's participants ranged in age from about 18 to 100 years and lived across about two dozen United States geographic areas. In the prospective study, cohorts were assigned on the basis of participant-reported clinical history obtained from a screening survey and a study questionnaire. In the prospective study, whole blood, serum and a nasopharyngeal or oropharyngeal swab were collected from each participant by mobile phlebotomists. Over an approximately 2-month period, participants in the prospective study had the option of providing additional blood draws and questionnaires. Before DNA extraction, blood samples from the prospective study were shipped at room temperature or frozen.

This sequence was found in a man aged 40-49 years with acute COVID-19. The chain is assembled from TRBV5-1 and TRBJ2-2; the junction holds 7 bases that match TRBD2. The sequencing sample was made of PBMCs or T cells enriched from blood (not recorded which). The sequence in DNA is TGCGCCAGCAGCGAATACGGGGGAGGGTTTATCACCGGGGAGCTGTTTTTT. This encodes CASSEYGGGFITGELFF.